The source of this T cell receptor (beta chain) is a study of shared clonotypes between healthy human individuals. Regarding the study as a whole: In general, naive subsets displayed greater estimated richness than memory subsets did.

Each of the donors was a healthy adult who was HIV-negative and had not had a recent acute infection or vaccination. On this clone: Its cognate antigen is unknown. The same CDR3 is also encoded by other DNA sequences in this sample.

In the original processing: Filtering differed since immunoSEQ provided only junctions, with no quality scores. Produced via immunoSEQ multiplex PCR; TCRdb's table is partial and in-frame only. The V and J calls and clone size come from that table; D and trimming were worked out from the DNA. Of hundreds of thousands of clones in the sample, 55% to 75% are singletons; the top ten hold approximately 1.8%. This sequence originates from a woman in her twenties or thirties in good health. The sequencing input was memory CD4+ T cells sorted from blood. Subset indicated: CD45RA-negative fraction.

The CDR3 region has the DNA TGTGCCAGCAGGCAGGGGGCAAGACGCACTGAAGCTTTCTTT. It translates to CASRQGARRTEAFF. V gene TRBV27 combines with J gene TRBJ1-1; TRBD1 matches at 8 bases. There are 14 residues in the CDR3. In germline, CDR1 is MNHEY, CDR2 SMNVEV (reference sequence). V was clipped by 6 bases and J by 4 bases; unmatched bases: 7.